This TCR beta chain was identified in a study of cytomegalovirus exposure and HLA in healthy donors. Study summary: The same platform was used for the roughly 120 validation repertoires as for the approximately 730 first-cohort repertoires, as reported in a later analysis.

Assay: immunoSEQ multiplex PCR; the TCRdb copy retains only in-frame clones and omits some. Of fewer than 400,000 clones in the sample, 70% to 90% are singletons; the top ten hold roughly 0.88%. The receptor comes from a man aged 25-45 years in good health and CMV-seronegative. The source material was PBMCs.

The CDR3 nucleotides read TGTGCCAGTAGTATGATGGGACAGGGGTGGAACGAGCAGTACTTC. Amino acids: CASSMMGQGWNEQYF. The rearrangement links TRBV19 to TRBJ2-7; TRBD1 agrees at 10 bases. This CDR3 has 15 amino acids. Germline V gives CDR1 LNHDA, CDR2 SQIVND (reference sequence). V shed 3 bases and J 5 bases; nucleotides not matched to a gene: 7.